The 8 T cell receptor beta chains reported below all come from one sample, sequenced in a study of identical twins. Each CDR3 protein gets one entry after TCRdb re-called the 5' RACE reads with MiXCR. The sample includes hundreds of thousands of distinct CDR3 sequences, roughly 10% of them seen just once. Sequencing was performed on memory (CD45RO+) T cells sorted from blood. All receptors come from a young woman in good health.

In this sample, this clonotype turned up a few times. The chain links TRBV11-2 to TRBJ1-1; 7 positions agree with TRBD1. The CDR3 totals 13 residues. Germline trimming cut 8 bases from V and 3 bases from J; bases unmatched to any gene: 6. CDR1 is SGHAT and CDR2 is FQNNGV in the germline V gene. The CDR3 protein is CASANRGHTEAFF. The CDR3 DNA reads as TGTGCCAGCGCCAACAGGGGCCACACTGAAGCTTTCTTT.

The CDR3 sequence is CSARDRVTGGTYEQYF. In DNA form, the CDR3 reads TGCAGTGCTAGAGATCGGGTAACAGGGGGCACCTACGAGCAGTACTTC. V gene TRBV20-1 combines with J gene TRBJ2-7, with 9 nucleotides matching TRBD1. Germline V lookup: CDR1 DFQATT, CDR2 SNEGSKA (reference sequence). V lost 0 bases, J lost 2 bases, and 8 bases stayed unmatched. The CDR3 is made up of 16 amino acids.

This clonotype has a count of ten or more. The genes are TRBV7-2 and TRBJ1-2; the match to TRBD1 covers 9 bases. This CDR3 spans 15 amino acids. V lost 1 base and J lost 5; bases outside the gene matches: 5. CDR1 is SGHTA and CDR2 is FQGNSA in the germline V gene. The CDR3 sequence is CASSLVPGQGYGYTF. Here the CDR3 DNA reads TGTGCCAGCAGCTTAGTCCCGGGACAGGGATATGGCTACACCTTC. The variable domain in full, completed from reference TRBV7-2 and TRBJ1-2, reads GAGVSQSPSNKVTEKGKDVELRCDPISGHTALYWYRQSLGQGLEFLIYFQGNSAPDKSGLPSDRFSAERTGGSVSTLTIQRTQQEDSAVYLCASSLVPGQGYGYTFGSGTRLTVV.

This clonotype was detected ten times or more. The chain has TRBV12-3 or TRBV12-4 and TRBJ2-1; 9 positions agree with TRBD2. There are 14 residues in the CDR3. Germline trimming cut 4 bases from V and 8 bases from J; bases unmatched to any gene: 6. CDR3 in DNA: TGTGCCAGCAGTTCTCTTAGCGGGAGCGATGAGCAGTTCTTC. Translating gives CASSSLSGSDEQFF.

This clonotype has more than one count but fewer than ten. The V call is TRBV12-3 or TRBV12-4, the J call TRBJ2-7; D unresolved. The CDR3 runs 13 residues. The V and J ends lost 4 bases and 7 bases respectively, with 14 bases between them. CDR3 bases: TGTGCCAGCAGTTCGCCCCGCGACCTAGAGCAGTACTTC. Translated, it gives CASSSPRDLEQYF.

The chain joins TRBV9 to TRBJ2-1; a possible D gene is TRBD2 (6 bases). V lost 3 bases and J 4 bases, leaving 11 bases between the germline ends. Germline V gene data show CDR1 as SGDLS and CDR2 as YYNGEE. The CDR3 length is 14 residues. Written as DNA, the CDR3 is TGTGCCAGCAGCGGGGGGGTTTTTTACAATGAGCAGTTCTTC. Encoded protein: CASSGGVFYNEQFF.

The gene calls are TRBV12-3 or TRBV12-4 and TRBJ2-3; 14 bases agree with TRBD2. J lost 3 bases, V lost 6 bases, and 8 bases had no gene match. The CDR3 contains 17 residues. Written as DNA, the CDR3 is TGTGCCAGCAGCCGGGGACTAGCGGGGGCCCGTACAGATACGCAGTATTTT. Its translation is CASSRGLAGARTDTQYF.

This clonotype came up many times. This chain joins TRBV7-2 and TRBJ2-3, with 10 bases identical to TRBD2. Germline CDR1 SGHTA, CDR2 FQGNSA. The length of the CDR3 is 17 residues. Trimming cost V 1 base and J 1 base; bases outside gene matches: 5. CDR3 in amino acids: CASSLGGLAVRTDTQYF. In DNA form, the CDR3 reads TGTGCCAGCAGCTTAGGAGGACTAGCGGTTCGCACAGATACGCAGTATTTT.